This entry lists 2 T cell receptor beta chains sequenced from one sample in a study of T-cell memory formation after mild COVID-19. TCRdb re-analysed the 5' RACE reads in MiXCR, keeping a single row per CDR3 protein. Of hundreds of thousands of distinct CDR3 sequences detected, roughly an eighth appear once; the ten largest clones hold 20% to 25%. The material sequenced was PBMCs or a T cell subset sorted from them (not recorded which). Receptors were obtained from a man aged 18 to 29 who had mild COVID-19 (a few samples of this study predate the infection). Cell type and time point are not known.

This clonotype has more than one count but fewer than ten. The chain carries TRBV5-1 and TRBJ2-3; TRBD2 might be the D (6 bases). Trimming pared 1 base from V and 4 bases from J, leaving 16 bases between. Germline V gene lookup returns CDR1 SGHRS and CDR2 YFSETQ. The CDR3 is 16 residues long. CDR3 sequence (DNA): TGCGCCAGCAGCTTGAGTACGGTCAGGGAGGCAGATACGCAGTATTTT. Protein sequence: CASSLSTVREADTQYF.

As to this clonotype: Mismatch with germline at one junction end may stem from a read error. This chain uses TRBV2 with TRBJ2-3; the D is unclear. Looked up from germline, CDR1 is SNHLY and CDR2 is FYNNEI. CDR3 length: 13 residues. The CDR3 DNA is TGTGACAGCAGTTCTGAAAACACAGATACGCAGTATTTT. The encoded protein is CDSSSENTDTQYF.